The next 24 T cell receptor beta chains were all read from a single sample in a study of T-cell memory formation after mild COVID-19. In TCRdb, the 5' RACE reads were re-called with MiXCR into one record per CDR3 protein. The profile shows approximately 290,000 distinct CDR3 sequences, under 8.5% of them singletons. Sample: PBMCs or a T cell subset sorted from them (not recorded which). These receptors were taken from a young man who had mild COVID-19 (a few samples of this study predate the infection). Cell type and time point are not known.

V usage is TRBV7-8 and J usage is TRBJ2-3; 8 nucleotides align to TRBD2. The junction had 16 bases not matched to a gene; V was cut back by 5 bases and J by 3 bases. The CDR3 runs 18 residues. Germline loops: CDR1 SGHVS, CDR2 FQNEAQ. The DNA for the CDR3 is TGTGCCAGCAGCCCTACCGGCGGGACTAGTGGATCGACAGATACGCAGTATTTT. This sequence encodes CASSPTGGTSGSTDTQYF.

This clonotype was counted a few times. The V and J genes are TRBV5-1 and TRBJ2-3, with 7 bases that match TRBD2. The J segment lost 1 base and the V segment lost 7 bases, leaving 6 bases of the junction unmatched. The CDR3 is 14 residues long. Germline CDR1 and CDR2: SGHRS and YFSETQ. The CDR3 nucleotides are TGCGCCAGCGGTCGGAGCGGGGGCACAGATACGCAGTATTTT. As protein: CASGRSGGTDTQYF.

This clonotype was counted only a few times. The V gene is TRBV29-1, the J gene TRBJ1-2, with unresolved D. The V gene lost 6 bases and the J gene lost 0 bases, with 14 bases spanning the gap. In germline, CDR1 is SQVTM, CDR2 ANQGSEA. CDR3 length equals 14 residues. This chain's CDR3 is CSVAPRVANYGYTF. CDR3 sequence (DNA): TGCAGCGTGGCCCCCCGGGTCGCTAACTATGGCTACACCTTC. Filled out from reference TRBV29-1 and TRBJ1-2, the complete variable domain reads SAVISQKPSRDICQRGTSLTIQCQVDSQVTMMFWYRQQPGQSLTLIATANQGSEATYESGFVIDKFPISRPNLTFSTLTVSNMSPEDSSIYLCSVAPRVANYGYTFGSGTRLTVV.

The table lists this clonotype with a few counts. This rearrangement joins TRBV7-9 to TRBJ2-2; D is unresolved. CDR1 and CDR2 from the germline V gene are SEHNR and FQNEAQ (reference sequence). The CDR3 is 13 amino acids. The V and J ends lost 5 bases and 8 bases respectively, with 12 bases between them. The CDR3 loop is CASSLDMYGELFF. The CDR3 nucleotides read TGTGCCAGCAGCCTAGACATGTATGGGGAGCTGTTTTTT.

There are many counts of this clonotype. V usage is TRBV7-2 and J usage is TRBJ2-3, with 9 nucleotides matching TRBD2. Germline trimming cut 10 bases from V and 1 base from J; bases unmatched to any gene: 6. This CDR3 is 14 amino acids long. Germline values: CDR1 SGHTA, CDR2 FQGNSA. The CDR3 is CANGRGGRTDTQYF. Here the CDR3 DNA reads TGTGCCAACGGGCGGGGGGGCCGCACAGATACGCAGTATTTT.

Only a few counts were recorded for this clonotype. The chain joins TRBV5-8 to TRBJ1-5, with D unclear. Trimming removed 2 bases at V and 0 bases at J, with 9 bases between. The CDR3 sequence is 15 residues long. Germline V CDR1 and CDR2: SGHTS, YDEGEE. The CDR3 DNA follows: TGTGCCAGCAGCTTTGAGGGATTTAGCAATCAGCCCCAGCATTTT. Protein: CASSFEGFSNQPQHF.

As to this clonotype: Sequence at one end of the junction differs from germline and may be a read error. The V and J genes are TRBV28 and TRBJ2-2; 8 positions match TRBD1. The CDR3 is 13 amino acids. CDR1 is MDHEN and CDR2 is SYDVKM in the germline V gene. CDR3 loop: CASSGQGFSGELF. The CDR3 bases are TGTGCCAGCAGTGGACAGGGATTCTCCGGGGAGCTGTTT.

This clonotype was observed a few times. DNA of the CDR3: TGTGCCAGCAGCTTAGGAGCTCGTCTGGGGGAGACCCAGTACTTC. Amino acids: CASSLGARLGETQYF. This chain connects TRBV11-2 to TRBJ2-5, with D hard to call. Germline lookup yields CDR1 SGHAT and CDR2 FQNNGV. The germline V and J ends were trimmed by 1 base and 5 bases, with 14 bases remaining between them. This CDR3 is built from 15 residues.

The table lists this clonotype with a few counts. The chain has TRBV27 and TRBJ2-1; the D gene could be TRBD1 or TRBD2 (5 bases each). V lost 1 base to trimming and J lost 7 bases, with 17 bases between them. This CDR3 has 16 amino acids. Looked up from germline, CDR1 is MNHEY and CDR2 is SMNVEV (reference sequence). The CDR3, as DNA: TGTGCCAGCAGTTTATTCTTCTGGGGGACCGCTAATGAGCAGTTCTTC. Its translation is CASSLFFWGTANEQFF.

This clonotype was counted a few times. The CDR3 protein is CSANSGSSYNEQFF. CDR3 nucleotide sequence: TGCAGTGCTAATAGCGGGAGCTCCTACAATGAGCAGTTCTTC. The chain recombines TRBV20-1 with TRBJ2-1; 9 bases line up with TRBD2. The trim removed 4 bases at V and 0 bases at J, leaving 1 base unmatched. From germline, CDR1 is DFQATT and CDR2 SNEGSKA (reference sequence). CDR3 size: 14 residues.

The J gene is TRBJ1-5, the V gene TRBV7-2, with 12 bases identical to TRBD1. Germline V gene sequence: CDR1 SGHTA, CDR2 FQGNSA. The CDR3 extends over 19 amino acids. V lost 5 bases and J lost 3; bases outside the gene matches: 14. The CDR3 loop reads CASSPGSGTGGSVNQPQHF. The CDR3 region has the DNA TGTGCCAGCAGCCCCGGATCCGGGACAGGGGGCTCAGTCAATCAGCCCCAGCATTTT.

This clonotype was detected many times. CDR3 sequence reads: CAIGTVVEQFF. CDR3 DNA: TGTGCCATAGGGACAGTCGTGGAGCAGTTCTTC. The gene calls are TRBV10-3 and TRBJ2-1; 7 bases match TRBD1. Unmatched junction bases numbered 6, after V lost 9 bases and J lost 10 bases. Germline assignment: CDR1 ENHRY and CDR2 SYGVKD. This CDR3 comprises 11 residues.

This clonotype was picked up many times. This chain joins TRBV19 and TRBJ2-2; perhaps TRBD1 as D (5 bases). V was trimmed by 6 bases and J by 2 bases, leaving 10 bases between them. CDR3 length: 14 amino acids. Germline CDR1 reads LNHDA; CDR2 reads SQIVND (reference sequence). DNA of the CDR3: TGTGCCAGTAGAGGGCAGGGAAACACCGGGGAGCTGTTTTTT. Protein: CASRGQGNTGELFF.

The genes are TRBV20-1 and TRBJ1-2; 8 bases are shared with TRBD1. This CDR3 comprises 15 residues. With V trimmed by 3 bases and J by 0 bases, 6 bases remained unmatched. Germline V gene lookup returns CDR1 DFQATT and CDR2 SNEGSKA (reference sequence). CDR3 nucleotide sequence: TGCAGTGCTAGGGGGACAGGCGATACTAACTATGGCTACACCTTC. Protein sequence: CSARGTGDTNYGYTF.

This clonotype was seen only once. The V call is TRBV29-1, the J call TRBJ1-1; tentatively, D is TRBD1 (5 bases). The V gene's germline CDR1 is SQVTM and CDR2 ANQGSEA. The CDR3 totals 15 residues. Trimming took off 5 bases at V and 2 bases at J, with 18 bases between the two ends. The CDR3 nucleotides read TGCAGCGTTCGTGGAGCCCGTGGGGGTAACACTGAAGCTTTCTTT. It is translated as CSVRGARGGNTEAFF.

This clonotype showed up just a few times. This chain connects TRBV11-2 to TRBJ1-2; the D is unclear. The germline V gene encodes CDR1 SGHAT and CDR2 FQNNGV. V was shortened by 4 bases and J by 0 bases, with 9 bases between the two germline ends. CDR3 length: 14 residues. CDR3 amino acids: CASSSPGANYGYTF. The CDR3 DNA is TGTGCCAGCAGCTCCCCAGGAGCTAACTATGGCTACACCTTC.

This clonotype was detected a few times. The chain combines TRBV30 with TRBJ2-1; 12 bases map to TRBD2. The trim removed 5 bases at V and 4 bases at J, leaving 6 bases unmatched. This CDR3 has 15 amino acids. Germline values: CDR1 GTSNPN, CDR2 SVGIG (reference sequence). CDR3 in DNA: TGTGCCTGGTATACTAGCGGGGGGCGTTACAATGAGCAGTTCTTC. It is translated as CAWYTSGGRYNEQFF.

The count of this clonotype is one. The chain recombines TRBV6-6 with TRBJ1-2; no definite D call. Germline V CDR1 and CDR2: MNHNY, SVGAGI (reference sequence). This CDR3 is 13 amino acids long. With 5 bases removed from V and 4 bases from J, the gap between germline ends came to 11 bases. CDR3: CASSPTVLYGYTF. CDR3 sequence (DNA): TGTGCCAGCAGTCCTACGGTGCTCTATGGCTACACCTTC.

The chain uses TRBV12-3 or TRBV12-4 and TRBJ2-7; 11 bases line up with TRBD2. Trimming cost V 6 bases and J 0 bases; bases outside gene matches: 7. The CDR3 is 16 amino acids. CDR3 sequence: CASRSGTSGHSYEQYF. The CDR3 nucleotides read TGTGCCAGCAGGTCCGGGACTAGCGGACACTCCTACGAGCAGTACTTC.

In its sample, this clonotype was seen a few times. This chain links TRBV4-2 with TRBJ1-5; the D gene is possibly TRBD1 (6 bases). This CDR3 spans 16 amino acids. Germline values: CDR1 LGHNA, CDR2 YNFKEQ. Deletions cut 1 base from V and 4 bases from J, with 14 bases between. CDR3 residues: CASSQGYGTQNQPQHF. The DNA of the CDR3 is TGTGCCAGCAGCCAAGGGTACGGGACACAAAATCAGCCCCAGCATTTT.

This clonotype has more than one count but fewer than ten. The rearrangement links TRBV27 to TRBJ1-2; 10 nucleotides align to TRBD1. V gave up 5 bases and J gave up 4 bases; unmatched junction bases: 4. There are 14 residues in the CDR3. Per germline, CDR1 MNHEY and CDR2 SMNVEV (reference sequence). In DNA form, the CDR3 reads TGTGCCAGCAGTGGGACAGGGGTGAGCTATGGCTACACCTTC. Translation: CASSGTGVSYGYTF.

There are many counts of this clonotype. This sequence joins TRBV5-1 and TRBJ1-1; D perhaps matches TRBD1 (6 bases). This CDR3 has 14 residues. V was shortened by 5 bases and J by 0 bases, with 11 bases between the two germline ends. Germline V gene data show CDR1 as SGHRS and CDR2 as YFSETQ. The CDR3 loop reads CASSLDSLNTEAFF. In DNA, the CDR3 is TGCGCCAGCAGTCTGGACAGTCTGAACACTGAAGCTTTCTTT.

CDR3 sequence (DNA): TGTGCCAGCAGTTTAAGCCGAACGCCTTTCTTT. Its translation is CASSLSRTPFF. The V gene is TRBV12-3 or TRBV12-4, the J gene TRBJ1-1; D uncertain. Trimming removed 2 bases at V and 12 bases at J, with 10 bases between. The CDR3 sequence is 11 residues long.

There are many counts of this clonotype. V and J are TRBV10-3 and TRBJ2-1; 8 bases match TRBD1. The CDR3 contains 13 residues. CDR1 ENHRY and CDR2 SYGVKD come from the germline V gene. Trimming removed 0 bases from V and 15 bases from J; junction bases left unmatched: 7. CDR3 protein: CAISESTGAEGFF. CDR3 sequence (DNA): TGTGCCATCAGTGAGTCGACAGGGGCTGAGGGGTTCTTC.